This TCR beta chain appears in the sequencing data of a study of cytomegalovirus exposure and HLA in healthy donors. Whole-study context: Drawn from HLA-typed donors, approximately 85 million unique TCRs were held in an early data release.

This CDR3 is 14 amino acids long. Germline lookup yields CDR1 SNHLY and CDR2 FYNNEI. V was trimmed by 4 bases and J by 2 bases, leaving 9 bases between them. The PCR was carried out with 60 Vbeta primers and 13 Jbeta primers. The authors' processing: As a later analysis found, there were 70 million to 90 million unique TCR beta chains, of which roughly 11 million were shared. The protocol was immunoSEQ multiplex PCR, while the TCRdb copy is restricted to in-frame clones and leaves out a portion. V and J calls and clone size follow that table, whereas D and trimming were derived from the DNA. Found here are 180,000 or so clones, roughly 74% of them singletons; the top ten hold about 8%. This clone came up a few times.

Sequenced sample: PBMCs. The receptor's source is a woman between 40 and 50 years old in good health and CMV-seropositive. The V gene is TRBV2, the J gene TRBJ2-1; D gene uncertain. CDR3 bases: TGTGCCAGCAGTGTGCAGGCTCCCTACAATGAGCAGTTCTTC. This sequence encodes CASSVQAPYNEQFF.